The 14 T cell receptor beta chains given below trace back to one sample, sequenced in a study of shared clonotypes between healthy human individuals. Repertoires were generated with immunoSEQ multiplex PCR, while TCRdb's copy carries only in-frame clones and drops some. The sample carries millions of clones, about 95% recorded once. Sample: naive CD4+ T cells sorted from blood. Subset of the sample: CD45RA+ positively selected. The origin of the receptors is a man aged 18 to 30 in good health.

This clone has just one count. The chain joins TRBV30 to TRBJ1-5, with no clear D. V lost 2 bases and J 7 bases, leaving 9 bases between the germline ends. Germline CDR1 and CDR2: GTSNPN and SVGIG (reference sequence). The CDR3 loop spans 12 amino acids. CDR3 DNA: TGTGCCTGGAGTTTCGGAGTACAGCCCCAGCATTTT. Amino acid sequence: CAWSFGVQPQHF.

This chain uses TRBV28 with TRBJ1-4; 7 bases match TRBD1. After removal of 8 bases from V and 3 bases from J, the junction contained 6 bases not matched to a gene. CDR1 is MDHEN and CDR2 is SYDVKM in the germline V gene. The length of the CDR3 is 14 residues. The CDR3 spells CASEKGAANEKLFF. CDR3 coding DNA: TGTGCCAGCGAAAAGGGGGCCGCTAATGAAAAACTGTTTTTT.

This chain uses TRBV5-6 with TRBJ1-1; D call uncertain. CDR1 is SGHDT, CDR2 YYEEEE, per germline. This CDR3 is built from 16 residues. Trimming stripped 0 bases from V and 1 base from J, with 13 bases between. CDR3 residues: CASSLGAAGTNTEAFF. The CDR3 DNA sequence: TGTGCCAGCAGCTTGGGGGCGGCAGGAACGAACACTGAAGCTTTCTTT.

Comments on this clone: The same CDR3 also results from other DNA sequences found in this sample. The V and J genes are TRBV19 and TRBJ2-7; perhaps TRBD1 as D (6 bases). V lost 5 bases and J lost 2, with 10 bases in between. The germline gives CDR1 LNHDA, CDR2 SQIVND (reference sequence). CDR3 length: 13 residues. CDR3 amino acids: CASSQQGAYEQYF. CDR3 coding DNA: TGTGCCAGTAGTCAACAGGGCGCCTACGAGCAGTACTTC.

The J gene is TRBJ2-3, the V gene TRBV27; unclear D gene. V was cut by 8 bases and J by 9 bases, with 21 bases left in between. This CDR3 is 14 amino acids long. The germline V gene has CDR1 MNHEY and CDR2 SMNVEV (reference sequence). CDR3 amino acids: CASAPDGPARTQYF. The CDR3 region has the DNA TGTGCCAGCGCTCCGGACGGCCCTGCCAGGACGCAGTATTTT.

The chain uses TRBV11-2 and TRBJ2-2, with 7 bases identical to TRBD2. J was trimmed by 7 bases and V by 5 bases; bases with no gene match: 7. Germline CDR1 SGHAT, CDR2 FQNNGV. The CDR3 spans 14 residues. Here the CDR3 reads CASSHTSDGGELFF. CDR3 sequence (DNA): TGTGCCAGCAGCCACACTAGCGATGGCGGGGAGCTGTTTTTT.

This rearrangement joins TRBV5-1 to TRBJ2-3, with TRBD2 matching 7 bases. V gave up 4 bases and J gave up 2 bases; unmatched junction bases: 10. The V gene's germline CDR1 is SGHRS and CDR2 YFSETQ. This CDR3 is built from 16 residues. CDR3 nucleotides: TGCGCCAGCAGCCCCTCGGGCGGGGGTATCACAGATACGCAGTATTTT. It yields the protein CASSPSGGGITDTQYF. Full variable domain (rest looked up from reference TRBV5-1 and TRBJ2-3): KAGVTQTPRYLIKTRGQQVTLSCSPISGHRSVSWYQQTPGQGLQFLFEYFSETQRNKGNFPGRFSGRQFSNSRSEMNVSTLELGDSALYLCASSPSGGGITDTQYFGPGTRLTVL.

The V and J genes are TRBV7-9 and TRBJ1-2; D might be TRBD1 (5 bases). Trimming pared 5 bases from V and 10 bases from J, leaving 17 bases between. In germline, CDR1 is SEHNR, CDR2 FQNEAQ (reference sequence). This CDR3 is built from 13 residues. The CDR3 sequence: CASSPSTAEDYTF. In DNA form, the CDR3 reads TGTGCCAGCAGCCCGTCGACAGCGGAAGACTACACCTTC. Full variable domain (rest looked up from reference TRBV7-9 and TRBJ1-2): DTGVSQNPRHKITKRGQNVTFRCDPISEHNRLYWYRQTLGQGPEFLTYFQNEAQLEKSRLLSDRFSAERPKGSFSTLEIQRTEQGDSAMYLCASSPSTAEDYTFGSGTRLTVV.

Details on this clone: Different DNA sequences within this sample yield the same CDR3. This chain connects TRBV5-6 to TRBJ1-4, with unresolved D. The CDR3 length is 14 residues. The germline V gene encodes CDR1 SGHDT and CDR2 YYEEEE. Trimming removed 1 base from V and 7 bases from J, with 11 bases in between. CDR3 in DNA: TGTGCCAGCAGCTTGAAAGGGATGGGTGAAAAACTGTTTTTT. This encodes CASSLKGMGEKLFF.

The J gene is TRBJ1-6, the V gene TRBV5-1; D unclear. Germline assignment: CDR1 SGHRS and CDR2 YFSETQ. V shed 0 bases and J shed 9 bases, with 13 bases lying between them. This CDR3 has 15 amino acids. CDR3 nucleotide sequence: TGCGCCAGCAGCTTGGCCTTTCGGGGTACTTCACCCCTCCACTTT. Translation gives CASSLAFRGTSPLHF. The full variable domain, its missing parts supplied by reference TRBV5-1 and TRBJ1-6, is KAGVTQTPRYLIKTRGQQVTLSCSPISGHRSVSWYQQTPGQGLQFLFEYFSETQRNKGNFPGRFSGRQFSNSRSEMNVSTLELGDSALYLCASSLAFRGTSPLHFGNGTRLTVT.

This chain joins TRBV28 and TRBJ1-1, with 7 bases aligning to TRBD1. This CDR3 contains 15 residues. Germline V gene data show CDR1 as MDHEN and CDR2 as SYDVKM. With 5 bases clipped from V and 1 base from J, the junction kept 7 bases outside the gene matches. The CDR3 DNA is TGTGCCAGCAGTCCTTACGACAGGGCGAACACTGAAGCTTTCTTT. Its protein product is CASSPYDRANTEAFF.

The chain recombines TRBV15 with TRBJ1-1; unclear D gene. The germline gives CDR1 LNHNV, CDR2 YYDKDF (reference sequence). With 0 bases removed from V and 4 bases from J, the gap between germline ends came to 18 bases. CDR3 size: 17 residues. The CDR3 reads CATSRDTLGPVGTEAFF. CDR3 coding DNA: TGTGCCACCAGCAGAGATACCCTCGGTCCTGTGGGCACTGAAGCTTTCTTT.

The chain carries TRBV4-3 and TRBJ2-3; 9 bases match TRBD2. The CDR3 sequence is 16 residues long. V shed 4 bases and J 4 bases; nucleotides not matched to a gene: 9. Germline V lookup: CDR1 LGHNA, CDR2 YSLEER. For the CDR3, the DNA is TGCGCCAGCAGCCCCTCGGGTAGCGGGAGTGCAGATACGCAGTATTTT. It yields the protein CASSPSGSGSADTQYF.

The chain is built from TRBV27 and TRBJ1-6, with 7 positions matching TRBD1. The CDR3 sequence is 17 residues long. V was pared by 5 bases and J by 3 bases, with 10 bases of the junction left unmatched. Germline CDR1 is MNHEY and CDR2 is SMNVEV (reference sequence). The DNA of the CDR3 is TGTGCCAGCAGTCCCCGACAGGGCAGCATCTATAATTCACCCCTCCACTTT. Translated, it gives CASSPRQGSIYNSPLHF.